The rows below give T cell receptor beta chains drawn from one sample of a study of T-cell memory formation after mild COVID-19. TCRdb recomputed calls from the 5' RACE reads with MiXCR, one row per CDR3 protein. The repertoire consists of hundreds of thousands of distinct CDR3 sequences, with 25% to 30% occurring once and the leading ten covering approximately 13%. The sequenced sample was PBMCs or a T cell subset sorted from them (not recorded which). These receptors all stem from an adult woman who had mild COVID-19 (a few samples of this study predate the infection). Cell type and time point are not known. Each CDR3 is given with its conserved first and last residue. Each record gives: V gene, J gene, D gene, clone size, CDR3 DNA, CDR3 protein. The D gene is left open where the match is weak. Not every row has a clone size; where given, it reads once, few, many or a size class.

v_call: TRBV20-1
j_call: TRBJ2-7
d_call: TRBD2
clone_size: many
cdr3_nt: TGCAGTGCTCGGACTAGCGGAGGAAACGAGCAGTACTTC
cdr3_aa: CSARTSGGNEQYF

v_call: TRBV7-7
j_call: TRBJ2-7
d_call: TRBD1
clone_size: NA
cdr3_nt: TGTGCCAGCAGCCCAGGGGGTTTGGGTGCCTACGAGCAGTACTTC
cdr3_aa: CASSPGGLGAYEQYF

v_call: TRBV7-9
j_call: TRBJ2-1
d_call: NA
clone_size: NA
cdr3_nt: TGTGCCAGCAGCTTAATAGGGTTCGGGTACAATGAGCAGTTCTTC
cdr3_aa: CASSLIGFGYNEQFF

v_call: TRBV7-9
j_call: TRBJ2-5
d_call: TRBD1
clone_size: few
cdr3_nt: TGTGCCAGCAGCTCCCGGGACAGGGGATGGGAGACCCAGTACTTC
cdr3_aa: CASSSRDRGWETQYF

v_call: TRBV5-6
j_call: TRBJ1-1
d_call: TRBD1
clone_size: NA
cdr3_nt: TGTGCCAGCAGCTGGGGGACAGGGAACACTGAAGCTTTCTTT
cdr3_aa: CASSWGTGNTEAFF

v_call: TRBV5-6
j_call: TRBJ1-2
d_call: NA
clone_size: few
cdr3_nt: TGTGCCAGCAGCTTGGGGGACGGCGACTATGGCTACACCTTC
cdr3_aa: CASSLGDGDYGYTF

v_call: TRBV7-9
j_call: TRBJ2-7
d_call: NA
clone_size: few
cdr3_nt: TGTGCCAGCAGCCACCGGGACGCCGTCTCCTACGAGCAGTACTTC
cdr3_aa: CASSHRDAVSYEQYF

v_call: TRBV5-5
j_call: TRBJ2-3
d_call: NA
clone_size: few
cdr3_nt: TGTGCCAGCAGCCAAGGACCTACTAAAGATGCGCAGTATTTT
cdr3_aa: CASSQGPTKDAQYF

v_call: TRBV7-9
j_call: TRBJ2-1
d_call: TRBD2
clone_size: few
cdr3_nt: TGTGCCAGCAGGGCGGGGGGGCCGATGGATGAGCAGTTCTTC
cdr3_aa: CASRAGGPMDEQFF

v_call: TRBV4-3
j_call: TRBJ1-2
d_call: NA
clone_size: NA
cdr3_nt: TGCGCCAGCAGCCAAGGGGGCAGCAACTATGGCTACACCTTC
cdr3_aa: CASSQGGSNYGYTF

v_call: TRBV15
j_call: TRBJ2-3
d_call: NA
clone_size: NA
cdr3_nt: TGTGCCACAAGGGAAGTGACAGATACGCAGTATTTT
cdr3_aa: CATREVTDTQYF

v_call: TRBV5-1
j_call: TRBJ2-1
d_call: TRBD2
clone_size: NA
cdr3_nt: TGCGCCTCCTCTAGCGGGGGGGCGATTCTCAATGAGCAGTTCTTC
cdr3_aa: CASSSGGAILNEQFF